This note documents a single T cell receptor (beta chain) sequence. The antigen is unknown. Sequencing was performed with immunoSEQ multiplex PCR; in TCRdb, only in-frame clones are kept and a portion is missing. The sample yields fewer than 65,000 clones, 80% to 90% seen once. Germline trimming cut 4 bases from V and 3 bases from J; bases unmatched to any gene: 1. Germline loops: CDR1 GTSNPN, CDR2 SVGIG (reference sequence). The CDR3 length is 13 residues. This specimen comes from a study of PD-1 blockade in classical Hodgkin lymphoma. Following autologous stem cell transplantation, relapse occurred in every patient, and exposure to brentuximab vedotin varied. The study, taken as a whole, reports: CD4+ TCR diversity climbed significantly by C4D1, unlike CD8+ TCR diversity.

The sequence was collected from a human donor with classical Hodgkin lymphoma. Here the sequenced sample was peripheral blood mononuclear cells (PBMCs), taken at baseline. This chain uses TRBV30 with TRBJ1-1; 11 positions match TRBD1. The CDR3 DNA reads as TGTGCCTGGACGGGACAGGGGGACACTGAAGCTTTCTTT. It translates to CAWTGQGDTEAFF.